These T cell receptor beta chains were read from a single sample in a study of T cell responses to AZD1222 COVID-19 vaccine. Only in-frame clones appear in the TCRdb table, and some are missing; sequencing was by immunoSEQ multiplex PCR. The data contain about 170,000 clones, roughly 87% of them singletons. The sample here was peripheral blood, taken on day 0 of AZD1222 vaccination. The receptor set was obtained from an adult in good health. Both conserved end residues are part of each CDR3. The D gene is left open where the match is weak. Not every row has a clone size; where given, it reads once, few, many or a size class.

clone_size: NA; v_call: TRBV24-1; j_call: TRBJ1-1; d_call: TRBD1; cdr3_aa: CATRDGQGFSTEAFF; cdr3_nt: TGTGCCACCAGGGACGGACAGGGGTTTAGCACTGAAGCTTTCTTT
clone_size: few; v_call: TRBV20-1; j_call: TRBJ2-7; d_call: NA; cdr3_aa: CSASQVVQYF; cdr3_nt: TGCAGTGCTAGCCAGGTGGTGCAGTACTTC
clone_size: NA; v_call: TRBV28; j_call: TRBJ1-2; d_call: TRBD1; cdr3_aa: CASSYSTGNYGYTF; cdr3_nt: TGTGCCAGCAGTTACTCGACAGGGAACTATGGCTACACCTTC
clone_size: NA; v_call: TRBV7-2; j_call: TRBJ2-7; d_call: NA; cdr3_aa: CASSLDLFAYEQYF; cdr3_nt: TGTGCCAGCAGCTTAGACCTCTTTGCCTACGAGCAGTACTTC
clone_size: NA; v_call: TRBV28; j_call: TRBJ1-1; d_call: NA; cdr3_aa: CASSGRGVNTEAFF; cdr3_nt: TGTGCCAGCAGTGGCCGGGGGGTTAACACTGAAGCTTTCTTT
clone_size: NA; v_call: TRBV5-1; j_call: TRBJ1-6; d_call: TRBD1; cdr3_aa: CASSFGQGISPLHF; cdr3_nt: TGCGCCAGCAGCTTCGGACAGGGAATCTCACCCCTCCACTTT
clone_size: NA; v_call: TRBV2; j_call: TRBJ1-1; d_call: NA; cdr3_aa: CASSARLGGVMNTEAFF; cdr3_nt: TGTGCCAGCAGCGCCCGACTGGGGGGAGTGATGAACACTGAAGCTTTCTTT
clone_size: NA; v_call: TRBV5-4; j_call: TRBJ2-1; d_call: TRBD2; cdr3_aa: CASSLISGRDLWEQFF; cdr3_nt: TGTGCCAGCAGCTTGATAAGCGGGAGGGATTTGTGGGAGCAGTTCTTC
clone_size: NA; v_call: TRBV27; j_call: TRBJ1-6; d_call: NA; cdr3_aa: CASSLLFSYNSPLHF; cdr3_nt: TGTGCCAGCAGTTTATTGTTCTCCTATAATTCACCCCTCCACTTT
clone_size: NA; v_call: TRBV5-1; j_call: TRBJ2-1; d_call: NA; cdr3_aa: CASSLVGARGNEQFF; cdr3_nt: TGCGCCAGCAGCTTGGTTGGGGCTCGAGGCAATGAGCAGTTCTTC
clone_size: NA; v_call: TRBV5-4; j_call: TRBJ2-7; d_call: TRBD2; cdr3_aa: CASSLWTSSYEQYF; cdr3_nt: TGTGCCAGCAGCTTATGGACTAGCAGCTACGAGCAGTACTTC
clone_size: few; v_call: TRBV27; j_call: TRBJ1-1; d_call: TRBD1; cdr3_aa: CASSKQGGNTEAFF; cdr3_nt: TGTGCCAGCAGTAAACAGGGGGGGAACACTGAAGCTTTCTTT
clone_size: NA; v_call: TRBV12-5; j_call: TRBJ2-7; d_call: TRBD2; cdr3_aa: CASGLNLLAGTYEQYF; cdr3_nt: TGTGCTAGTGGTTTGAACCTACTAGCGGGTACCTACGAGCAGTACTTC
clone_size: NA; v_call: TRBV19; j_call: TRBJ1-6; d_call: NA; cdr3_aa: CASSIGPGYYNSPLHF; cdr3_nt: TGTGCCAGTAGTATTGGTCCGGGTTACTATAATTCACCCCTCCACTTT
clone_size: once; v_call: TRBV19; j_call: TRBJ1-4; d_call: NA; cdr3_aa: CASHRTTNEKLFF; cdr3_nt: TGTGCCAGCCACAGGACAACTAATGAAAAACTGTTTTTT
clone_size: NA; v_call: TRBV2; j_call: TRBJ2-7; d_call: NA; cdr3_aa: CASRMGGYEQYF; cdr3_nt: TGTGCCAGCAGGATGGGGGGCTACGAGCAGTACTTC
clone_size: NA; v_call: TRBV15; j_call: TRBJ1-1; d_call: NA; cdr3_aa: CATSRGGSRGFF; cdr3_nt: TGTGCCACCAGCAGAGGGGGATCTCGTGGGTTCTTT
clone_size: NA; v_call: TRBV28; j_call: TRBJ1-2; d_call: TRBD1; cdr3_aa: CASLAPPGQGGALRYGYTF; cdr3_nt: TGTGCCAGCCTTGCTCCTCCCGGACAGGGGGGAGCCTTACGCTATGGCTACACCTTC
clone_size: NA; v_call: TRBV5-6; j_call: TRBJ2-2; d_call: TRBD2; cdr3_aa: CASSSLAGRRSGELFF; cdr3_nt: TGTGCCAGCAGCTCCCTAGCGGGACGACGATCCGGGGAGCTGTTTTTT
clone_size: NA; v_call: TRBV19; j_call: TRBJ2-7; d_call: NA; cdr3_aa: CASSIGGTPTYEQYF; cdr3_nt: TGTGCCAGTAGTATTGGGGGGACCCCAACCTACGAGCAGTACTTC
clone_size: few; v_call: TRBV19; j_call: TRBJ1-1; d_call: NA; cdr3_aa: CASSLGPRTEAFF; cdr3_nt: TGTGCCAGTAGCTTGGGACCGAGGACTGAAGCTTTCTTT
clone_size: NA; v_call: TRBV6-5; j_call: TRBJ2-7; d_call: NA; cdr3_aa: CASPAPPSSYEQYF; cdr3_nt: TGTGCCAGCCCCGCACCCCCGAGCTCCTACGAGCAGTACTTC
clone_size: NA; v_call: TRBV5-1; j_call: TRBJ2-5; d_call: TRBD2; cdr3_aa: CASRGTSGRPGPETQYF; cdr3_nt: TGCGCCAGCAGGGGGACTAGCGGGAGGCCGGGGCCAGAGACCCAGTACTTC
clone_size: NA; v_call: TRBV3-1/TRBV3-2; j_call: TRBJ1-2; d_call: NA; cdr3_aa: CASSRAAGYTF; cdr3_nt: TGTGCCAGCAGTCGTGCGGCTGGCTACACCTTC
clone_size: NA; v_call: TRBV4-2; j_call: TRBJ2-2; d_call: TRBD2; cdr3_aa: CASSQEIGTSGTGELFF; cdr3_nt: TGTGCCAGCAGCCAAGAAATCGGGACTAGCGGGACCGGGGAGCTGTTTTTT
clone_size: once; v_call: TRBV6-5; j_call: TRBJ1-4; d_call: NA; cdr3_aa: CASSYDHSAKLFF; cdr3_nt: TGTGCCAGCAGTTACGACCACTCCGCAAAACTGTTTTTT
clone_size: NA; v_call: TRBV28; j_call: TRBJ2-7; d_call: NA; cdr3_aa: CASSSPSSYEQYF; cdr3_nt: TGTGCCAGCAGTTCGCCCAGCTCCTACGAGCAGTACTTC
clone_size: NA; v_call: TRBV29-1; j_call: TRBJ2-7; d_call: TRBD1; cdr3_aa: CSVVLMRGLSAVQYF; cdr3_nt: TGCAGCGTTGTGTTAATGAGGGGGCTGTCGGCGGTGCAGTACTTC
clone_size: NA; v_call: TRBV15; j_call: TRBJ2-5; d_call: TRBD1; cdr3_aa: CATSRRDSQETQYF; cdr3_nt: TGTGCCACCAGCAGACGGGACAGCCAAGAGACCCAGTACTTC
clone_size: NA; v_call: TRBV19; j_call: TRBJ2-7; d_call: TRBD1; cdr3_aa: CASRGGQGSYEQYF; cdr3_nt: TGTGCCAGTAGAGGAGGACAGGGCTCCTACGAGCAGTACTTC
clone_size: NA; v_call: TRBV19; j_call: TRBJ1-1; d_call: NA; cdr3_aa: CASSPGLGVVTEAFF; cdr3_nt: TGTGCCAGTAGTCCGGGACTTGGGGTCGTTACTGAAGCTTTCTTT
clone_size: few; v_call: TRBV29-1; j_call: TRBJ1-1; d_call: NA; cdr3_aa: CSVITGTTNTEAFF; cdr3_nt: TGCAGCGTTATTACCGGGACAACGAACACTGAAGCTTTCTTT
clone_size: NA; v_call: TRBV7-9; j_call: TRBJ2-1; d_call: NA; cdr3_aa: CASLLWRDAVKDEQFF; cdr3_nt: TGTGCCAGCCTCTTGTGGCGGGATGCTGTTAAGGATGAGCAGTTCTTC
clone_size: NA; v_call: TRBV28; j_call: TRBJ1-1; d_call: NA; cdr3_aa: CASRTIHENQVWAFF; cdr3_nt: TGTGCCAGCAGAACTATCCACGAAAACCAGGTTTGGGCTTTCTTT
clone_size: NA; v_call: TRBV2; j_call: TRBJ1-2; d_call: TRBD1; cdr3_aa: CASTAGGGYGYTF; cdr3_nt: TGTGCCAGCACGGCAGGGGGCGGCTATGGCTACACCTTC
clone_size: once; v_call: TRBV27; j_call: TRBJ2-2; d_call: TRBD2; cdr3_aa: CASRLAGDNTGELFF; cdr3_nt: TGTGCCAGCAGGTTAGCGGGAGATAACACCGGGGAGCTGTTTTTT
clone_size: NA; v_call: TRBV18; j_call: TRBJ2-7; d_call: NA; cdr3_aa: CASSPQGGSGVWAYEQYF; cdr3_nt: TGTGCCAGCTCGCCCCAGGGGGGCTCGGGAGTATGGGCCTACGAGCAGTACTTC
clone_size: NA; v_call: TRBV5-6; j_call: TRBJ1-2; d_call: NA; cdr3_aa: CASSPLGRYYGYTF; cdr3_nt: TGTGCCAGCAGCCCGCTCGGCAGATACTATGGCTACACCTTC
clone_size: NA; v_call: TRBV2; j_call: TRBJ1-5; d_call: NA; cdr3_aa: CASSRDILSGQPQHF; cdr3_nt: TGTGCCAGCAGCAGGGACATTTTATCCGGTCAGCCCCAGCATTTT
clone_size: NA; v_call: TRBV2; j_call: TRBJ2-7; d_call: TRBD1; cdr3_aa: CASTWAGGYEQYF; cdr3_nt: TGTGCCAGCACATGGGCAGGGGGATACGAGCAGTACTTC
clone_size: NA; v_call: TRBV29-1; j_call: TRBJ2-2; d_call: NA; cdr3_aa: CSAASEGAGELFF; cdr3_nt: TGCAGCGCCGCTTCGGAGGGGGCCGGGGAGCTGTTTTTT
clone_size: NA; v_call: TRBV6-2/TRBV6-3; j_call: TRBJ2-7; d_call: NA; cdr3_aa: CASSGTGPYEQYF; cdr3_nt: TGTGCCAGCAGCGGAACAGGCCCCTACGAGCAGTACTTC
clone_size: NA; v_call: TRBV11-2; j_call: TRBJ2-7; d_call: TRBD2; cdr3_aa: CASSPFSSASGTYEQYF; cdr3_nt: TGTGCCAGCAGCCCATTTTCAAGCGCTAGCGGGACCTACGAGCAGTACTTC
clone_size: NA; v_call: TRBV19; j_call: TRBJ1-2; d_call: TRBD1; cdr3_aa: CASSPRDSSYGYTF; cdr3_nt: TGTGCCAGTAGTCCCCGGGACAGCTCCTATGGCTACACCTTC
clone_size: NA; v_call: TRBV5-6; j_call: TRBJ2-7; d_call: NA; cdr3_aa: CASRGGLTSYEQYF; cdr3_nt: TGTGCCAGCAGGGGGGGACTTACCTCCTACGAGCAGTACTTC
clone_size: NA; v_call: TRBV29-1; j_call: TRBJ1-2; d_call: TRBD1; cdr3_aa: CSVPTGGGYTF; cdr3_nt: TGCAGCGTTCCGACAGGGGGTGGCTACACCTTC
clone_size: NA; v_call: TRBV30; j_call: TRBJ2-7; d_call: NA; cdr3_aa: CAWVSTGLVDEQYF; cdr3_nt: TGTGCCTGGGTTTCCACAGGGCTCGTCGACGAGCAGTACTTC
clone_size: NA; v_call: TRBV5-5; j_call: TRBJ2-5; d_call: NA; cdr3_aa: CASSLFGGQETQYF; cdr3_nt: TGTGCCAGCAGCTTGTTCGGGGGCCAAGAGACCCAGTACTTC
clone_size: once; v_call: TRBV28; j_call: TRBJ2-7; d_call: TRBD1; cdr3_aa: CASSFTGEREQYF; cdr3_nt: TGTGCCAGCAGTTTTACAGGGGAGCGGGAGCAGTACTTC
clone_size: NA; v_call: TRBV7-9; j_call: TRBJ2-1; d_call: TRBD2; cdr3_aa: CASNNRASGRNGNEQFF; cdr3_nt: TGTGCCAGCAATAATAGGGCTAGCGGGAGGAACGGCAATGAGCAGTTCTTC
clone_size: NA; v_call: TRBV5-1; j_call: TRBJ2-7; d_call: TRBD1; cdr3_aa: CASSIGQGAYEQYF; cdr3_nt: TGCGCCAGCAGCATCGGACAGGGGGCCTACGAGCAGTACTTC
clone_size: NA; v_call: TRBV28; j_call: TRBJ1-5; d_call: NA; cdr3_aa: CASSGHGGGGNQPQHF; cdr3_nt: TGTGCCAGCAGTGGCCACGGTGGGGGAGGCAATCAGCCCCAGCATTTT